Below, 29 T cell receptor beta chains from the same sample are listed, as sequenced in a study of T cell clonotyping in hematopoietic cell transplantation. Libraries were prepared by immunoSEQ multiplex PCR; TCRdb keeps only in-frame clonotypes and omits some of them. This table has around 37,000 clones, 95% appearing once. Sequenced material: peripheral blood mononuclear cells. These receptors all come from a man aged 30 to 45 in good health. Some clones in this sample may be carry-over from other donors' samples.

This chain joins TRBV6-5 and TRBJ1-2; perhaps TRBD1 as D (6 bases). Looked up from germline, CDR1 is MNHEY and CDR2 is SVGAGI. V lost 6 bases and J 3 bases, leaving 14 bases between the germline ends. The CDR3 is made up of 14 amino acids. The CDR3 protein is CASSQTGPYYGYTF. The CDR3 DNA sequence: TGTGCCAGCAGCCAGACAGGCCCATACTATGGCTACACCTTC.

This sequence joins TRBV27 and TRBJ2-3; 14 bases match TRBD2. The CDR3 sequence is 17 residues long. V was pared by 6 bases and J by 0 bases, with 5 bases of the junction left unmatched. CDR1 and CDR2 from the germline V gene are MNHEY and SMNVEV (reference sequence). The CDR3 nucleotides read TGTGCCAGCAGAAGGACTAGCGGGAGGACTAGCACAGATACGCAGTATTTT. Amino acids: CASRRTSGRTSTDTQYF.

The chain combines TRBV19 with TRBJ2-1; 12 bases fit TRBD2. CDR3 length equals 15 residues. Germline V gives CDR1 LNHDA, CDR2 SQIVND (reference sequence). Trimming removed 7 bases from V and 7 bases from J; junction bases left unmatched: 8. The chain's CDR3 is CASKSSGRAVNEQFF. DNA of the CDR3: TGTGCCAGTAAATCTAGCGGGAGGGCCGTTAATGAGCAGTTCTTC.

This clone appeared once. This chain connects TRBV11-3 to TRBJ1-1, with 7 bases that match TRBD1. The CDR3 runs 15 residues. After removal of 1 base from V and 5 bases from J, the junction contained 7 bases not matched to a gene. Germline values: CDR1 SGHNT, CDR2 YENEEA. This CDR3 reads CASSLGTGEDTEAFF. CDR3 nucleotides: TGTGCCAGCAGCTTAGGTACAGGGGAGGATACTGAAGCTTTCTTT.

CDR3 protein: CASSLTGVYEQYF. CDR3 DNA sequence: TGTGCCAGCAGCCTGACGGGGGTCTACGAGCAGTACTTC. The genes are TRBV5-6 and TRBJ2-7, with D tentatively TRBD2 (6 bases). CDR1 is SGHDT, CDR2 YYEEEE, per germline. Trimming cost V 4 bases and J 3 bases, with 11 bases left between them. The CDR3 length is 13 residues.

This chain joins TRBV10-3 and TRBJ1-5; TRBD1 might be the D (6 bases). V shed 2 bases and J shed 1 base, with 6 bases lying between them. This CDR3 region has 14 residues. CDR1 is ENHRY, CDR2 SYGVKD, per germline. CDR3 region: CAISEDRSNQPQHF. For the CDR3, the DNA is TGTGCCATCAGTGAGGACAGGAGCAATCAGCCCCAGCATTTT.

DNA for the CDR3: TGTGCCAGCAGTTGGGGACTAGAGTCGTCCGAGCAGTACTTC. It yields the protein CASSWGLESSEQYF. V is TRBV6-5 and J is TRBJ2-7; the match to TRBD2 covers 8 bases. The CDR3 sequence is 14 residues long. The germline gives CDR1 MNHEY, CDR2 SVGAGI. V shed 4 bases and J 6 bases; nucleotides not matched to a gene: 8.

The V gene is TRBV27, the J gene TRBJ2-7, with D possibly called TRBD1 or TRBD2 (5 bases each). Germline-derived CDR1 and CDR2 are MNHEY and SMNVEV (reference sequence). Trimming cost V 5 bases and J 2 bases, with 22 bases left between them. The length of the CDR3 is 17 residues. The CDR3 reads CASSHPRLAREPYEQYF. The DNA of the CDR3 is TGTGCCAGCAGTCACCCACGACTGGCCAGGGAGCCCTACGAGCAGTACTTC.

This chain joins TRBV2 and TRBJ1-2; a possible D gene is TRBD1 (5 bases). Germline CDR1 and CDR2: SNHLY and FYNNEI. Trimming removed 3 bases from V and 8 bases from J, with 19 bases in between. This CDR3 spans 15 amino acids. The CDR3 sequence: CASSDSSVFSGGYTF. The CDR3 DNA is TGTGCCAGCAGTGATTCGTCAGTCTTCTCAGGGGGCTACACCTTC.

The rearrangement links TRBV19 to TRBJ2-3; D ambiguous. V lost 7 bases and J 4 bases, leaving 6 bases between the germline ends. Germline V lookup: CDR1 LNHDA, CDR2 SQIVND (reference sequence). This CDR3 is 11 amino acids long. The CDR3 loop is CASTLSDTQYF. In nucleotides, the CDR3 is TGTGCCAGTACCCTGTCAGATACGCAGTATTTT. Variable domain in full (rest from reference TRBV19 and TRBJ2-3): DGGITQSPKYLFRKEGQNVTLSCEQNLNHDAMYWYRQDPGQGLRLIYYSQIVNDFQKGDIAEGYSVSREKKESFPLTVTSAQKNPTAFYLCASTLSDTQYFGPGTRLTVL.

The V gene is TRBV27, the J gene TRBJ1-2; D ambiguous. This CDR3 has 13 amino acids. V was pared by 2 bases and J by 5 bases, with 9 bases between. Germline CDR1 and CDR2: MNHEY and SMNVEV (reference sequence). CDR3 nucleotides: TGTGCCAGCAGTTTAAGCAATTCGTATGGCTACACCTTC. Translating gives CASSLSNSYGYTF.

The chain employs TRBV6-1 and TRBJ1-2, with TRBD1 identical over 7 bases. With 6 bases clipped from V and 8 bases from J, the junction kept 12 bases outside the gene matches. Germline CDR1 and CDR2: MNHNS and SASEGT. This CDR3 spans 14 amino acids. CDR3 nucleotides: TGTGCCAGCAGGAACAGGGGCAGGAAAGAGGGCTACACCTTC. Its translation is CASRNRGRKEGYTF.

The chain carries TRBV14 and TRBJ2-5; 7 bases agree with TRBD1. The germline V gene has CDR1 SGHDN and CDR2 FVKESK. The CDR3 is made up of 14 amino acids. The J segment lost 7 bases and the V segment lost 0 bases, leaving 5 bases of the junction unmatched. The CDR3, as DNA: TGTGCCAGCAGCCAAGACAGGGGGTCAGGGACCCAGTACTTC. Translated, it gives CASSQDRGSGTQYF.

The CDR3 DNA reads TGTGCCAGCAGCCCGTTTATGTCCCACAGTTGGACGGGAAACACCATATATTTT. Translated: CASSPFMSHSWTGNTIYF. The rearrangement uses TRBV28 and TRBJ1-3, with D hard to call. V was pared by 6 bases and J by 4 bases, with 25 bases between. Germline-derived CDR1 and CDR2 are MDHEN and SYDVKM. The CDR3 sequence is 18 residues long.

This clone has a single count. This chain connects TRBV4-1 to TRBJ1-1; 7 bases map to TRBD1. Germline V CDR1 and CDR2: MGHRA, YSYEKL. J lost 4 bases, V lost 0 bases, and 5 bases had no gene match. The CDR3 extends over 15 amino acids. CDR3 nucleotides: TGCGCCAGCAGCCAAGAGGGGCAGGGGGGCACTGAAGCTTTCTTT. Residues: CASSQEGQGGTEAFF.

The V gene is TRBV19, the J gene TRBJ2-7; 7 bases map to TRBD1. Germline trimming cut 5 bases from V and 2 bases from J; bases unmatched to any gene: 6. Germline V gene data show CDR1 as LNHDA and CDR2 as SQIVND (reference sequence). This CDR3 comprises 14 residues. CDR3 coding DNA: TGTGCCAGTAGTCACCGGGACAGTACCTACGAGCAGTACTTC. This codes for CASSHRDSTYEQYF. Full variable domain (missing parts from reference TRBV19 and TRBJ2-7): DGGITQSPKYLFRKEGQNVTLSCEQNLNHDAMYWYRQDPGQGLRLIYYSQIVNDFQKGDIAEGYSVSREKKESFPLTVTSAQKNPTAFYLCASSHRDSTYEQYFGPGTRLTVT.

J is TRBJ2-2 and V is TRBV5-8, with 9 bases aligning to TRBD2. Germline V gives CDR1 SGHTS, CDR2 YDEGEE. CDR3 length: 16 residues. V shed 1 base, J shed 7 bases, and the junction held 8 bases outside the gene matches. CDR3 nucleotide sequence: TGTGCCAGCAGCTTGATCCCCACTAGCGGGCTCGGGGAGCTGTTTTTT. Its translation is CASSLIPTSGLGELFF.

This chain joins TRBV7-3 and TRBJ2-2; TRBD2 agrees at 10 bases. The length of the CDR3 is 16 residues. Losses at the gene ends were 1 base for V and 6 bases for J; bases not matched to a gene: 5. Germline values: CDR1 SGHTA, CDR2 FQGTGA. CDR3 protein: CASSLRSGGAAGELFF. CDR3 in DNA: TGTGCCAGCAGCTTAAGGAGCGGGGGGGCCGCCGGGGAGCTGTTTTTT.

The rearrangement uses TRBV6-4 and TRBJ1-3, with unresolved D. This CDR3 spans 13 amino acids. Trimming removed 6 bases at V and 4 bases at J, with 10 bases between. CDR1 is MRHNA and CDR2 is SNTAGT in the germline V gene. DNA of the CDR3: TGTGCCAGCAGCCCAGGACCGGGAAACACCATATATTTT. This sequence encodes CASSPGPGNTIYF.

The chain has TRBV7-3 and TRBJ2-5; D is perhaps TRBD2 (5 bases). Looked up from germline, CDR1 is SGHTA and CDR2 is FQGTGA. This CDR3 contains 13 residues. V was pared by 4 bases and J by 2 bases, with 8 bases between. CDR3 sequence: CASSSDSQETQYF. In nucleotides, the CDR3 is TGTGCCAGCAGCTCGGACTCTCAAGAGACCCAGTACTTC.

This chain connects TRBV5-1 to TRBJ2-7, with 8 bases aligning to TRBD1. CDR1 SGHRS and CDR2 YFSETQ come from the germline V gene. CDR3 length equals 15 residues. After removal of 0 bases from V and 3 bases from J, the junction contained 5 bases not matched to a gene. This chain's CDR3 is CASSLAGQGLYEQYF. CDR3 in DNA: TGCGCCAGCAGCTTGGCCGGACAGGGTCTCTACGAGCAGTACTTC. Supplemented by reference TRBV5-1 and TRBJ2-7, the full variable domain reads KAGVTQTPRYLIKTRGQQVTLSCSPISGHRSVSWYQQTPGQGLQFLFEYFSETQRNKGNFPGRFSGRQFSNSRSEMNVSTLELGDSALYLCASSLAGQGLYEQYFGPGTRLTVT.

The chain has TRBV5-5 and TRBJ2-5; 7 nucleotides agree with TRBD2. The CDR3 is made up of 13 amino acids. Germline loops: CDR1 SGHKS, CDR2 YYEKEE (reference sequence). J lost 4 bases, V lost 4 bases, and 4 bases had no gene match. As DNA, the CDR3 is TGTGCCAGCAGCCGGGGCGGGGGAGAGACCCAGTACTTC. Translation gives CASSRGGGETQYF.

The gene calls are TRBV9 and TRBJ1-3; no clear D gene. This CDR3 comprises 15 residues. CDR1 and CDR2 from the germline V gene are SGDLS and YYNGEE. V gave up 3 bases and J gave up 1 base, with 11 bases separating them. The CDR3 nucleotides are TGTGCCAGCAGCGGCGAATTGGGATCTGGAAACACCATATATTTT. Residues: CASSGELGSGNTIYF.

CDR3 bases: TGCAGCGGCGGACAGGGAGGGAACACTGAAGCTTTCTTT. Its translation is CSGGQGGNTEAFF. The rearrangement links TRBV29-1 to TRBJ1-1; 8 nucleotides match TRBD1. The germline gives CDR1 SQVTM, CDR2 ANQGSEA. Trimming removed 7 bases from V and 1 base from J; junction bases left unmatched: 5. CDR3 size: 13 residues. The full variable domain, rest sourced from reference TRBV29-1 and TRBJ1-1, is SAVISQKPSRDICQRGTSLTIQCQVDSQVTMMFWYRQQPGQSLTLIATANQGSEATYESGFVIDKFPISRPNLTFSTLTVSNMSPEDSSIYLCSGGQGGNTEAFFGQGTRLTVV.

CDR3 DNA sequence: TGTGCCAGCAGCCCATACAGACAAGGAGAGTCGCCCCAGCATTTT. Translated: CASSPYRQGESPQHF. This sequence joins TRBV16 and TRBJ1-5; D is unresolved. V gave up 4 bases and J gave up 9 bases, with 19 bases separating them. CDR1 and CDR2 from the germline V gene are KGHSY and FQNENV. The CDR3 spans 15 residues.

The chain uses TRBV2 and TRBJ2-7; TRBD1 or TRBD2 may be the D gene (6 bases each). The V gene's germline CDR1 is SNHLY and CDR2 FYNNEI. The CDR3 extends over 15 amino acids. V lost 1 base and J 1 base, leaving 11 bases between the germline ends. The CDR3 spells CASSEGPGASYEQYF. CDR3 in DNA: TGTGCCAGCAGTGAAGGGCCGGGGGCTTCCTACGAGCAGTACTTC. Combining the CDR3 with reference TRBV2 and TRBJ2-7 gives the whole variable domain EPEVTQTPSHQVTQMGQEVILRCVPISNHLYFYWYRQILGQKVEFLVSFYNNEISEKSEIFDDQFSVERPDGSNFTLKIRSTKLEDSAMYFCASSEGPGASYEQYFGPGTRLTVT.

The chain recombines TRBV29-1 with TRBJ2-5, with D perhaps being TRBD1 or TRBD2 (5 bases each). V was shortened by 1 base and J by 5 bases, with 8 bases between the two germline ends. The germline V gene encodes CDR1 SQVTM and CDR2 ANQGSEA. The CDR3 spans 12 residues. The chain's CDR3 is CSVEGWGETQYF. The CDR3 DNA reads TGCAGCGTTGAAGGGTGGGGGGAGACCCAGTACTTC.

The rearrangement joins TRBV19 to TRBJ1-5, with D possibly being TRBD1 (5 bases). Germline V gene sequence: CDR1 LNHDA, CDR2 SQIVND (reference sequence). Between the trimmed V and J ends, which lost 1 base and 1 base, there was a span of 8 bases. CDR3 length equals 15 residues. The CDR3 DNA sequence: TGTGCCAGTAGTATAGGGGGCAACAGCAATCAGCCCCAGCATTTT. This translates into CASSIGGNSNQPQHF.

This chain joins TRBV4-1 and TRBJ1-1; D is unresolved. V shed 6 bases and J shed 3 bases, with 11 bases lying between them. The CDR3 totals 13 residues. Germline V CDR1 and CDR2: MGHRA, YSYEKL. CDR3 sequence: CASRESLYTEAFF. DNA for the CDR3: TGCGCCAGCAGGGAAAGCCTTTACACTGAAGCTTTCTTT.